This T cell receptor beta chain was captured by sequencing in a study of cytomegalovirus exposure and HLA in healthy donors. As for the study in general: When 350 to 500 donors were genotyped, approximately 81% of them were found to fall in the Caucasian-associated ancestry cluster.

PCR primers comprised 60 Vbeta and 13 Jbeta primers. Data came from immunoSEQ multiplex PCR; TCRdb stores just in-frame clones and leaves some out. Here the sample spans about 190,000 clones, 80% to 85% being singletons. Of note for this clone: Its antigen is as yet unknown.

The V gene's germline CDR1 is MNHEY and CDR2 SMNVEV (reference sequence). The length of the CDR3 is 14 residues. With 3 bases removed from V and 1 base from J, the gap between germline ends came to 9 bases. The study's findings and limits: Within an earlier analysis, most TCR beta V segments proved productive either about 87% or about 30% of the time. Among the sequence variants, a highly shared cluster was likely an artifact of sequencing.

The receptor was derived from a woman between 18 and 29 years old in good health and CMV-seronegative. The chain carries TRBV27 and TRBJ1-1; TRBD1 is a possible D gene (5 bases). The sequencing input was PBMCs. The CDR3 loop is CASSFGGANTEAFF. CDR3 coding DNA: TGTGCCAGCAGTTTCGGTGGGGCGAACACTGAAGCTTTCTTT.